These 8 T cell receptor beta chains were all obtained from the same sample, sequenced in a study of control samples from healthy donors and cancer patients. TCRdb's table, derived via immunoSEQ multiplex PCR, lists solely in-frame clones and lacks some. Of under 200,000 clones listed, just under 95% are singletons. Sequences were obtained from blood. All receptors come from an older woman in good health.

V and J are TRBV7-2 and TRBJ1-5; D unresolved. CDR3 length: 13 residues. Trimming shortened V by 4 bases and J by 6 bases, and 10 bases separated the two germline ends. The germline V gene encodes CDR1 SGHTA and CDR2 FQGNSA. This CDR3 reads CASSYPSGQPQHF. Here the CDR3 DNA reads TGTGCCAGCAGCTATCCAAGTGGTCAGCCCCAGCATTTT.

This chain links TRBV7-2 with TRBJ2-7, with D possibly being TRBD1 (5 bases). The CDR3 extends over 12 amino acids. V shed 5 bases and J shed 3 bases, with 8 bases lying between them. Looked up from germline, CDR1 is SGHTA and CDR2 is FQGNSA. CDR3 in DNA: TGTGCCAGCAGCGACAGCTACTACGAGCAGTACTTC. This translates into CASSDSYYEQYF.

The rearrangement uses TRBV6-5 and TRBJ1-3; D ambiguous. Germline CDR1 and CDR2: MNHEY and SVGAGI. Deletions cut 7 bases from V and 4 bases from J, with 5 bases between. The CDR3 totals 11 residues. In nucleotides, the CDR3 is TGTGCCAGCATCAGGGGAAACACCATATATTTT. Translation gives CASIRGNTIYF.

This sequence joins TRBV6-5 and TRBJ2-1, with a possible D match to TRBD2 (6 bases). Germline V lookup: CDR1 MNHEY, CDR2 SVGAGI. The CDR3 consists of 13 residues. V was trimmed by 6 bases and J by 15 bases, leaving 21 bases between them. The CDR3 nucleotides are TGTGCCAGCAGCCGGGACTCCCGGTTCGCGGGGTTCTTC. As protein: CASSRDSRFAGFF.

The chain links TRBV6-5 to TRBJ1-1; 12 bases match TRBD1. The CDR3 contains 15 residues. CDR1 is MNHEY, CDR2 SVGAGI, per germline. V lost 0 bases to trimming and J lost 4 bases; unmatched junction nucleotides: 0. This CDR3 reads CASSYSGQGATEAFF. CDR3 DNA: TGTGCCAGCAGTTACTCGGGACAGGGGGCCACTGAAGCTTTCTTT.

This clone is a singleton in its sample. This rearrangement joins TRBV7-9 to TRBJ1-5; 8 bases align to TRBD1. After removal of 6 bases from V and 9 bases from J, the junction contained 10 bases not matched to a gene. This CDR3 comprises 14 residues. The germline V gene has CDR1 SEHNR and CDR2 FQNEAQ (reference sequence). The CDR3 DNA is TGTGCCAGCAGTGCGGGACAGGCCTTGGGGCCCCAGCATTTT. Protein sequence: CASSAGQALGPQHF.

CDR3 protein: CASSEAAGSQPQHF. The CDR3 region has the DNA TGTGCCAGCAGTGAAGCCGCAGGGAGTCAGCCCCAGCATTTT. The chain has TRBV2 and TRBJ1-5; D might be TRBD1 (5 bases). This CDR3 comprises 14 residues. V lost 0 bases to trimming and J lost 6 bases, with 9 bases between them. The germline V gene has CDR1 SNHLY and CDR2 FYNNEI.

CDR3 amino acids: CASNAPTGYGYTF. The CDR3 DNA reads as TGTGCCAGCAACGCACCCACCGGGTATGGCTACACCTTC. The rearrangement uses TRBV9 and TRBJ1-2; D gene unclear. Germline V gene lookup returns CDR1 SGDLS and CDR2 YYNGEE. The CDR3 spans 13 residues. Trimming cost V 6 bases and J 5 bases, with 14 bases left between them.